One and the same sample provided the 26 T cell receptor beta chains below, sequenced in a study of blood T cell repertoires in COVID-19. Sequenced by immunoSEQ multiplex PCR; TCRdb stores in-frame clones only, minus some. This table holds 300,000 or so clones, about 90% found once. The source material was peripheral blood. These receptors originate from a woman in her twenties or thirties with COVID-19, enrolled during active disease.

The chain employs TRBV6-1 and TRBJ2-7; D is perhaps TRBD2 (6 bases). From germline, CDR1 is MNHNS and CDR2 SASEGT. CDR3 length: 14 residues. Deletions cut 2 bases from V and 4 bases from J, with 12 bases between. The CDR3 nucleotides are TGTGCCAGCAGTGAACCGGGACTTGCATACGAGCAGTACTTC. This sequence encodes CASSEPGLAYEQYF.

The chain has TRBV30 and TRBJ1-2; D remains ambiguous. CDR3 size: 15 residues. CDR1 and CDR2 (germline): GTSNPN, SVGIG (reference sequence). The V and J ends lost 0 bases and 2 bases respectively, with 13 bases between them. CDR3 bases: TGTGCCTGGAGTGTAGATTGGAGATCGAACTATGGCTACACCTTC. Amino acids: CAWSVDWRSNYGYTF.

CDR3 nucleotide sequence: TGTGCCTGGAGTGTAGGTCGGACAGTAACATACGAGCAGTACTTC. This codes for CAWSVGRTVTYEQYF. J is TRBJ2-7 and V is TRBV30, with a tentative D call TRBD1 (6 bases). The germline V and J ends were trimmed by 0 bases and 4 bases, with 16 bases remaining between them. The CDR3 sequence is 15 residues long. The germline gives CDR1 GTSNPN, CDR2 SVGIG (reference sequence).

The rearrangement uses TRBV18 and TRBJ1-1, with 10 bases identical to TRBD1. The CDR3 extends over 15 amino acids. Germline loops: CDR1 KGHSH, CDR2 LQKENI. Germline trimming cut 4 bases from V and 6 bases from J; bases unmatched to any gene: 8. The CDR3 protein is CASSRPTGGTAEAFF. The CDR3 region has the DNA TGTGCCAGCTCACGACCGACAGGGGGCACAGCTGAAGCTTTCTTT. The variable domain in full, completed from reference TRBV18 and TRBJ1-1, reads NAGVMQNPRHLVRRRGQEARLRCSPMKGHSHVYWYRQLPEEGLKFMVYLQKENIIDESGMPKERFSAEFPKEGPSILRIQQVVRGDSAAYFCASSRPTGGTAEAFFGQGTRLTVV.

The CDR3 here is CASSPGVPGYTF. For the CDR3, the DNA is TGTGCCAGCAGTCCCGGGGTTCCTGGCTACACCTTC. The genes are TRBV28 and TRBJ1-2; the D is unclear. Trimming cost V 5 bases and J 7 bases, with 11 bases left between them. CDR1 and CDR2 (germline): MDHEN, SYDVKM. The CDR3 is made up of 12 amino acids.

The genes are TRBV5-6 and TRBJ2-7; D call uncertain. Trimming left V 2 bases short and J 3 bases short, with 12 bases between. The germline V gene encodes CDR1 SGHDT and CDR2 YYEEEE. The CDR3 has 14 residues. The CDR3 reads CASSFIGTVYEQYF. In DNA form, the CDR3 reads TGTGCCAGCAGCTTCATCGGTACTGTCTACGAGCAGTACTTC.

The chain links TRBV2 to TRBJ1-5; D may be TRBD1 (6 bases). CDR1 SNHLY and CDR2 FYNNEI come from the germline V gene. The CDR3 covers 13 residues. V lost 4 bases and J 7 bases, leaving 11 bases between the germline ends. The CDR3 is CASSGEGGQPQHF. The CDR3 DNA follows: TGTGCCAGCAGTGGTGAAGGGGGACAGCCCCAGCATTTT. Full variable domain (outside the CDR3, taken from reference TRBV2 and TRBJ1-5): EPEVTQTPSHQVTQMGQEVILRCVPISNHLYFYWYRQILGQKVEFLVSFYNNEISEKSEIFDDQFSVERPDGSNFTLKIRSTKLEDSAMYFCASSGEGGQPQHFGDGTRLSIL.

This clone occurred once. The chain is built from TRBV2 and TRBJ2-1; 7 bases fit TRBD1. The germline CDR1 and CDR2 sequences are SNHLY and FYNNEI. The CDR3 is made up of 11 amino acids. Losses at the gene ends were 11 bases for V and 7 bases for J; bases not matched to a gene: 5. The CDR3 here is CAVSDRNEQFF. As DNA, the CDR3 is TGTGCCGTTTCGGACAGGAATGAGCAGTTCTTC.

The rearrangement uses TRBV6-5 and TRBJ1-5; D is unclear. CDR3 length: 13 amino acids. Trimming removed 7 bases from V and 3 bases from J, with 10 bases in between. CDR1 is MNHEY and CDR2 is SVGAGI in the germline V gene. CDR3: CASTRDTNQPQHF. The DNA for the CDR3 is TGTGCCAGCACCCGAGACACCAATCAGCCCCAGCATTTT.

CDR3 bases: TGTGCCAGTAGTATGGCTACTAGGGCCTCCTACAATGAGCAGTTCTTC. It encodes CASSMATRASYNEQFF. The genes are TRBV19 and TRBJ2-1; D may be TRBD2 (5 bases). The CDR3 extends over 16 amino acids. From germline, CDR1 is LNHDA and CDR2 SQIVND (reference sequence). V dropped 3 bases and J dropped 0 bases, with 12 bases sitting between them.

The rearrangement joins TRBV5-8 to TRBJ1-4; D is unresolved. Germline CDR1 SGHTS, CDR2 YDEGEE. V gave up 1 base and J gave up 3 bases, with 7 bases separating them. CDR3 length equals 14 residues. The CDR3 loop is CASSLHSSNEKLFF. The CDR3 DNA reads TGTGCCAGCAGCTTGCACAGCTCTAATGAAAAACTGTTTTTT.

The J gene is TRBJ1-1, the V gene TRBV29-1; TRBD1 matches at 8 bases. Germline assignment: CDR1 SQVTM and CDR2 ANQGSEA. The CDR3 runs to 13 residues. The V and J ends lost 4 bases and 5 bases, in that order; junction bases with no gene match: 6. Here the CDR3 reads CSVGDRGGTEAFF. CDR3 DNA: TGCAGCGTTGGAGACAGGGGAGGGACTGAAGCTTTCTTT.

The chain couples TRBV29-1 to TRBJ1-1; TRBD1 matches 9 bases. The junction had 0 bases not matched to a gene; V was cut back by 3 bases and J by 1 base. Germline CDR1 reads SQVTM; CDR2 reads ANQGSEA. This CDR3 comprises 13 residues. The CDR3 DNA follows: TGCAGCGTTGAGGACAGGGGGAACACTGAAGCTTTCTTT. Its protein product is CSVEDRGNTEAFF.

J is TRBJ1-1 and V is TRBV19; the D is unclear. The CDR3 length is 15 residues. Germline CDR1 is LNHDA and CDR2 is SQIVND (reference sequence). Trimming left V 1 base short and J 1 base short, with 10 bases between. CDR3 amino acids: CASSIVSQSNTEAFF. The CDR3 region has the DNA TGTGCCAGTAGTATAGTCTCCCAGTCGAACACTGAAGCTTTCTTT.

The J gene is TRBJ2-7, the V gene TRBV2; TRBD1 matches 8 bases. J lost 0 bases, V lost 4 bases, and 8 bases had no gene match. Germline CDR1 and CDR2: SNHLY and FYNNEI. The CDR3 consists of 16 residues. The CDR3 DNA reads as TGTGCCAGCAGTGCCAGGACAGGGAGTAGCTCCTACGAGCAGTACTTC. Translating gives CASSARTGSSSYEQYF.

V usage is TRBV30 and J usage is TRBJ1-6; a weak D match, TRBD1 (6 bases). V was shortened by 5 bases and J by 6 bases, with 14 bases between the two germline ends. This CDR3 comprises 14 residues. Per the germline V gene, CDR1 is GTSNPN and CDR2 is SVGIG (reference sequence). The CDR3 nucleotides are TGTGCCTGGGGCCGGACAGATGGTAATTCACCCCTCCACTTT. This encodes CAWGRTDGNSPLHF.

V gene TRBV7-3 combines with J gene TRBJ2-7; 8 bases align to TRBD2. CDR3 length: 15 residues. Germline values: CDR1 SGHTA, CDR2 FQGTGA. The V gene end was trimmed by 5 bases and the J gene end by 5 bases; junction bases not matched to a gene: 11. The CDR3: CASSPYSGSYHEQYF. The CDR3 DNA reads TGTGCCAGCAGCCCCTACAGCGGGAGCTACCACGAGCAGTACTTC. Looking up the rest from reference TRBV7-3 and TRBJ2-7 gives the full variable domain: GAGVSQTPSNKVTEKGKYVELRCDPISGHTALYWYRQSLGQGPEFLIYFQGTGAADDSGLPNDRFFAVRPEGSVSTLKIQRTERGDSAVYLCASSPYSGSYHEQYFGPGTRLTVT.

The J gene is TRBJ2-1, the V gene TRBV19; the D gene is possibly TRBD2 (6 bases). The CDR3 spans 16 residues. Germline V gives CDR1 LNHDA, CDR2 SQIVND (reference sequence). Between the trimmed V and J ends, which lost 6 bases and 5 bases, there was a span of 20 bases. This CDR3 reads CASSPVIGTLNNEQFF. CDR3 bases: TGTGCCAGTAGCCCAGTCATAGGGACTTTAAACAATGAGCAGTTCTTC.

The CDR3 region is CATSRESGMGTDTQYF. CDR3 sequence (DNA): TGTGCCACCAGCAGAGAAAGCGGGATGGGCACAGATACGCAGTATTTT. This chain joins TRBV15 and TRBJ2-3; 7 bases fit TRBD2. V dropped 0 bases and J dropped 1; count of bases not matched to a gene: 4. Germline CDR1 and CDR2: LNHNV and YYDKDF (reference sequence). This CDR3 comprises 16 residues. Together with reference TRBV15 and TRBJ2-3, the CDR3 gives the full variable domain: DAMVIQNPRYQVTQFGKPVTLSCSQTLNHNVMYWYQQKSSQAPKLLFHYYDKDFNNEADTPDNFQSRRPNTSFCFLDIRSPGLGDTAMYLCATSRESGMGTDTQYFGPGTRLTVL.

The rearrangement links TRBV4-2 to TRBJ1-3; 9 bases agree with TRBD1. The CDR3 covers 17 residues. The V gene end was trimmed by 4 bases and the J gene end by 3 bases; junction bases not matched to a gene: 10. Germline V gives CDR1 LGHNA, CDR2 YNFKEQ. The CDR3 sequence is CASSREQGAALGNTIYF. The DNA of the CDR3 is TGTGCCAGCAGCCGGGAACAGGGGGCTGCCCTTGGAAACACCATATATTTT.

CDR3 in DNA: TGTGCCAGTAGTATAGAGAGGACTAGCGGGACCAATGAGCAGTTCTTC. It is translated as CASSIERTSGTNEQFF. The V gene is TRBV19, the J gene TRBJ2-1, with 12 bases lining up with TRBD2. In germline, CDR1 is LNHDA, CDR2 SQIVND (reference sequence). This CDR3 contains 16 residues. V was pared by 0 bases and J by 6 bases, with 3 bases of the junction left unmatched.

The rearrangement links TRBV24-1 to TRBJ2-1; D is possibly TRBD2 (5 bases). Germline CDR1 KGHDR, CDR2 SFDVKD. Trimming pared 5 bases from V and 7 bases from J, leaving 11 bases between. The CDR3 is 13 residues long. The CDR3 reads CATSGRLSNEQFF. CDR3 in DNA: TGTGCCACCAGTGGACGACTATCGAATGAGCAGTTCTTC.

The chain employs TRBV5-4 and TRBJ2-2, with 10 bases fitting TRBD2. From germline, CDR1 is SGHNT and CDR2 YYREEE (reference sequence). The V segment lost 4 bases and the J segment 3 bases; nucleotides outside the gene matches: 12. The CDR3 spans 18 residues. CDR3 nucleotide sequence: TGTGCCAGCAGCGCAGGGCCTAGCGGGAGACGGGACACCGGGGAGCTGTTTTTT. Encoded protein: CASSAGPSGRRDTGELFF.

V usage is TRBV19 and J usage is TRBJ2-1; D is unresolved. V lost 2 bases and J 5 bases, leaving 4 bases between the germline ends. Germline lookup yields CDR1 LNHDA and CDR2 SQIVND (reference sequence). The CDR3 totals 12 residues. The CDR3 coding sequence is TGTGCCAGTAGTATAAATAACAATGAGCAGTTCTTC. Translating it yields CASSINNNEQFF.

The CDR3 region has the DNA TGTGCCAGCAGTTCCAGGGCGGTGGGCACAGATACGCAGTATTTT. This encodes CASSSRAVGTDTQYF. The V call is TRBV6-5, the J call TRBJ2-3; the D gene is possibly TRBD1 (5 bases). Looked up from germline, CDR1 is MNHEY and CDR2 is SVGAGI. The CDR3 has 15 amino acids. V lost 4 bases to trimming and J lost 1 base, with 12 bases between them.

The chain uses TRBV13 and TRBJ1-6, with 12 bases fitting TRBD1. The germline V gene has CDR1 PRHDT and CDR2 FYEKMQ (reference sequence). The J segment lost 9 bases and the V segment lost 5 bases, leaving 8 bases of the junction unmatched. This CDR3 region has 16 residues. The CDR3 nucleotides are TGTGCCAGCAGCGACCAGGGGACAGGGGGCTTTTCACCCCTCCACTTT. Protein sequence: CASSDQGTGGFSPLHF. Filled out from reference TRBV13 and TRBJ1-6, the complete variable domain reads AAGVIQSPRHLIKEKRETATLKCYPIPRHDTVYWYQQGPGQDPQFLISFYEKMQSDKGSIPDRFSAQQFSDYHSELNMSSLELGDSALYFCASSDQGTGGFSPLHFGNGTRLTVT.